The rows below give T cell receptor beta chains drawn from one sample of a study of T cell responses to AZD1222 COVID-19 vaccine. Profiling relied on immunoSEQ multiplex PCR, and the TCRdb table lists in-frame clones only, not all of them. There are about 110,000 clones in the sample; 85% to 95% occur only once, and 7.8% lies in the top ten. This specimen was peripheral blood, taken on day 0 of AZD1222 vaccination. These receptors all come from an adult in good health. CDR3s leave out the opening cysteine and the closing phenylalanine or tryptophan. Expanded clones are given a class, and other clones once, few, many or no size at all.

clone_size,v_call,j_call,cdr3_aa
-,TRBV28,TRBJ2-7,ASSGYGTSKQY
-,TRBV30,TRBJ2-2,AWRGPLRNTGELF
-,TRBV3-1/TRBV3-2,TRBJ1-1,ASSQDSDRVTEAF
-,TRBV3-1/TRBV3-2,TRBJ1-2,ASSQDGRGFGYT
-,TRBV13,TRBJ2-7,ASSLAGTGDFVEQY
-,TRBV9,TRBJ2-2,ASSGRQGDTGELF
-,TRBV5-6,TRBJ1-1,ASSLEEYAATEAF
-,TRBV5-6,TRBJ1-6,ASSRDSPEEGNSPLH
-,TRBV2,TRBJ2-1,ASGQGAVYEQF
-,TRBV5-4,TRBJ2-4,ASSAGTSGGADSIQY
-,TRBV18,TRBJ1-2,ASSSNGVRYT
-,TRBV19,TRBJ1-2,ASTGTDYGYT
-,TRBV30,TRBJ2-5,ACLNRETQY
-,TRBV14,TRBJ1-4,ASSYQGRFNEKLF
-,TRBV6-5,TRBJ2-5,ASSYGQTMQETQY
-,TRBV7-2,TRBJ1-2,ASSLGRAENYGYT
-,TRBV28,TRBJ1-3,ASSPQGSGNTIY
-,TRBV3-1/TRBV3-2,TRBJ2-5,ASSQDLTNAGETQY
once,TRBV7-9,TRBJ2-3,ASSPGQAPSTDTQY
-,TRBV7-9,TRBJ2-5,ASSLLTGGQETQY
-,TRBV15,TRBJ2-7,ATSRVSQDPRGEQY
few,TRBV10-2,TRBJ2-7,ASSDSGSGYEQY
-,TRBV5-5,TRBJ2-5,ASSLGGQGAWETQY
-,TRBV7-9,TRBJ2-1,ASSLPGASYNEQF
once,TRBV2,TRBJ2-5,ASSGYQGTQY
-,TRBV19,TRBJ1-2,ASSMGQAGGYT
-,TRBV11-2,TRBJ1-1,ASSLDLGYSEAF
-,TRBV9,TRBJ2-1,ASSGSVRVGNEQF
-,TRBV7-9,TRBJ2-6,ASSLTGSGANVLT
-,TRBV27,TRBJ2-2,ASRGQGRTGELF
-,TRBV6-1,TRBJ1-1,ASSESRPLNTEAF
-,TRBV18,TRBJ1-3,ASSPFEEGTIY
-,TRBV7-8,TRBJ1-1,ASSLISTEAF
once,TRBV24-1,TRBJ2-3,ATSGTPDTQY
-,TRBV4-1,TRBJ1-2,ASSQETGTGYT
-,TRBV6-4,TRBJ1-2,ASSYRVWAGYT
-,TRBV7-9,TRBJ2-7,ASSPRAYEQY
-,TRBV6-4,TRBJ2-3,ASSETSGGTDTQY
-,TRBV30,TRBJ1-5,ASQRGVAGGNQPQH
once,TRBV7-9,TRBJ2-1,ASSLAGGYEQF
-,TRBV3-1/TRBV3-2,TRBJ2-5,ASSQDGHGEETQY
-,TRBV28,TRBJ1-5,ASIGPSNQPQH
once,TRBV11-2,TRBJ1-1,ASSPYDRVSVEAF
-,TRBV7-8,TRBJ2-6,ASSPGTRPGANVLT
few,TRBV5-4,TRBJ2-7,ASSSLGDAYEQY
-,TRBV2,TRBJ1-2,ASITDRGYT
-,TRBV5-3,TRBJ1-6,ARSSATGLSPLH
-,TRBV11-2,TRBJ1-3,ASTLAAGLTSGNTIY
-,TRBV2,TRBJ2-1,ATDPDEYNEQF
-,TRBV4-1,TRBJ1-5,ASSQEPRFSNQPQH
-,TRBV6-5,TRBJ2-2,ASSLGQGNTGELF
-,TRBV20-1,TRBJ1-1,SARRGEAF
-,TRBV28,TRBJ1-2,ASSSSGQGSYGYT
-,TRBV6-5,TRBJ2-7,ASSYSRGLYEQY
few,TRBV19,TRBJ1-5,ASSLDPTAFNQPQH
-,TRBV19,TRBJ2-5,ASSKAGQGAMETQY
once,TRBV6-4,TRBJ2-3,ASSERGWSDTQY
-,TRBV9,TRBJ2-2,ASSSGPANTGELF
once,TRBV12-3/TRBV12-4,TRBJ1-6,ASSFGVGSPLH
-,TRBV5-4,TRBJ2-2,ASSGGGPGELF